This is a list of T cell receptor beta chains from one sample in a study of cytomegalovirus exposure and HLA in healthy donors. Assay used: immunoSEQ multiplex PCR; TCRdb lists only in-frame clones, some missing. The top ten clones hold approximately 3.3% of a sample with 90,000 to 100,000 clones, approximately 72% of them seen once. Sequencing was done on a sample of PBMCs. The receptors were gathered from a woman between 35 and 50 years old in good health and CMV-seronegative. Each CDR3 is given with its conserved first and last residue. D genes are given only for firm matches. Expanded clones are given a class, and other clones once, few, many or no size at all.

v_call,clone_size,j_call,cdr3_length,d_call,cdr3_nt,cdr3_aa
TRBV6-4,.,TRBJ2-7,16,TRBD1,TGTGCCAGCAGCGACATGCCTGGGACAGGCTTCCAAGAGCAGTACTTC,CASSDMPGTGFQEQYF
TRBV5-1,.,TRBJ2-7,15,TRBD2,TGCGCCAGCAGCTTGGGAGGCGGGGGATTGCTCGAGCAGTACTTC,CASSLGGGGLLEQYF
TRBV29-1,few,TRBJ2-2,15,TRBD1,TGCAGCGTTGAGTCGGCGACAGGGGGCTCCGGGGAGCTGTTTTTT,CSVESATGGSGELFF
TRBV20-1,.,TRBJ1-1,11,.,TGCAGTGCTTTTAAAGGGCAGGGAACTTTCTTT,CSAFKGQGTFF
TRBV5-6,few,TRBJ1-5,14,.,TGTGCCAGCAGCTTGGCCGGGAGCAATCAGCCCCAGCATTTT,CASSLAGSNQPQHF
TRBV25-1,.,TRBJ2-5,13,.,TGTGCCAGCCTTACTCCGGGGATGGAGACCCAGTACTTC,CASLTPGMETQYF
TRBV7-9,.,TRBJ1-4,13,TRBD1,TGTGCCAGCAGCTTTACAGGGGATGAAAAACTGTTTTTT,CASSFTGDEKLFF
TRBV29-1,.,TRBJ1-1,14,.,TGCAGCGTTGAAGATGGAGCCAGGAACACTGAAGCTTTCTTT,CSVEDGARNTEAFF
TRBV4-1,.,TRBJ2-5,14,.,TGCGCCAGCAGCCAAGGCACAGGGTCGGAGACCCAGTACTTC,CASSQGTGSETQYF
TRBV6-4,medium-sized,TRBJ2-1,15,TRBD2,TGTGCCAGCAGTGATGGGACTAGCGGGATTGATGAGCAGTTCTTC,CASSDGTSGIDEQFF
TRBV5-1,.,TRBJ1-5,15,.,TGCGCCAGCAGCTTGGGGCTTGCAGGTAGTCAGCCCCAGCATTTT,CASSLGLAGSQPQHF
TRBV27,once,TRBJ2-3,16,TRBD1,TGTGCCAGCAGTTTATCGCCCGGGACAGGACCAGATACGCAGTATTTT,CASSLSPGTGPDTQYF
TRBV6-5,.,TRBJ2-3,14,TRBD1,TGTGCCAGCAGTCATGACAGGGCGACAGATACGCAGTATTTT,CASSHDRATDTQYF
TRBV28,.,TRBJ2-4,15,TRBD2,TGTGCCAGCAGTTCCGTCGAGCTCGGGAGGGACATTCAGTACTTC,CASSSVELGRDIQYF
TRBV5-1,.,TRBJ1-4,15,TRBD1,TGCGCCAGCACCCCACAGGGGGGGTCTAATGAAAAACTGTTTTTT,CASTPQGGSNEKLFF
TRBV28,.,TRBJ1-2,14,TRBD1,TGTGCCAGCTGTTACGGGACAGGGAATTATGGCTACACCTTC,CASCYGTGNYGYTF
TRBV4-1,.,TRBJ1-5,16,.,TGCGCCAGCAGCCAAGATCAAGGAGTGGGAGGCCAGCCCCAGCATTTT,CASSQDQGVGGQPQHF
TRBV11-2,.,TRBJ1-2,14,.,TGTGCCAGCAGCTTAGATCAAGCAAGTAATGGCTACACCTTC,CASSLDQASNGYTF
TRBV5-4,.,TRBJ2-4,17,.,TGTGCCAGCAGCTTTCGGGGAACTTCTTTAACCAAAAACATTCAGTACTTC,CASSFRGTSLTKNIQYF
TRBV10-1,.,TRBJ2-1,14,TRBD2,TGCGCCAGCAGCGGTAGCGGGGACTACAATGAGCAGTTCTTC,CASSGSGDYNEQFF
TRBV2,.,TRBJ1-1,12,TRBD1,TGTGCCAGCCGACAGGGCGGTACTGAAGCTTTCTTT,CASRQGGTEAFF
TRBV28,few,TRBJ1-1,14,.,TGTGCCAGCAGTTTTGACAATGTGAACACTGAAGCTTTCTTT,CASSFDNVNTEAFF